Shown below are 22 T cell receptor beta chains from a single sample sequenced in a study of T-cell memory formation after mild COVID-19. TCRdb re-called the 5' RACE reads through MiXCR, storing one row per CDR3 protein. Among 110,000 or so distinct CDR3 sequences listed, 22% were seen once. The sample comprised PBMCs or a T cell subset sorted from them (not recorded which). The receptors were sampled from a man aged 18-30 years who had mild COVID-19 (a few samples of this study predate the infection). Cell type and time point are not known.

This rearrangement joins TRBV5-5 to TRBJ1-5; weak D call: TRBD1 (6 bases). The CDR3 covers 14 residues. Germline CDR1 and CDR2: SGHKS and YYEKEE (reference sequence). The V end lost 2 bases, the J end lost 4 bases, and 10 bases lay between the germline ends. The CDR3 is CASSFNRANQPQHF. In DNA, the CDR3 is TGTGCCAGCAGCTTTAACAGGGCGAATCAGCCCCAGCATTTT.

J is TRBJ1-1 and V is TRBV19; D unclear. The CDR3 length is 13 residues. Germline V gene sequence: CDR1 LNHDA, CDR2 SQIVND (reference sequence). The V gene lost 3 bases and the J gene lost 1 base, with 6 bases spanning the gap. DNA for the CDR3: TGTGCCAGTAGTATGGGGAGGAACACTGAAGCTTTCTTT. Translation: CASSMGRNTEAFF.

The V and J genes are TRBV20-1 and TRBJ2-4; D could derive from TRBD1 or TRBD2 (5 bases each). Trimming removed 1 base from V and 8 bases from J, with 6 bases in between. Germline values: CDR1 DFQATT, CDR2 SNEGSKA (reference sequence). The CDR3 consists of 11 residues. CDR3 coding DNA: TGCAGTGCTAGAGGGGGGTACATTCAGTACTTC. Translation gives CSARGGYIQYF.

This clonotype came up a few times. The genes are TRBV7-9 and TRBJ2-1; maybe TRBD2 (6 bases). CDR1 and CDR2 (germline): SEHNR, FQNEAQ (reference sequence). The CDR3 contains 16 residues. Trimming left V 6 bases short and J 0 bases short, with 15 bases between. The CDR3, as DNA: TGTGCCAGCAGAAGCGGACTACCTCTCTCCTACAATGAGCAGTTCTTC. Its translation is CASRSGLPLSYNEQFF.

The chain links TRBV27 to TRBJ1-5, with 7 bases that match TRBD1. This CDR3 is built from 14 residues. Germline assignment: CDR1 MNHEY and CDR2 SMNVEV (reference sequence). The trim removed 0 bases at V and 6 bases at J, leaving 2 bases unmatched. The CDR3 loop is CASSLSGGPQPQHF. CDR3 bases: TGTGCCAGCAGTTTATCAGGGGGCCCTCAGCCCCAGCATTTT.

The gene calls are TRBV7-8 and TRBJ2-3, with D perhaps matching TRBD1 or TRBD2 (5 bases each). Germline assignment: CDR1 SGHVS and CDR2 FQNEAQ. V lost 8 bases and J 1 base, leaving 10 bases between the germline ends. The CDR3 covers 13 residues. The CDR3 loop is CASLGVRTDTQYF. The CDR3 bases are TGTGCCAGCTTGGGGGTCCGCACAGATACGCAGTATTTT.

This chain links TRBV7-9 with TRBJ1-1; D is ambiguous. Per the germline V gene, CDR1 is SEHNR and CDR2 is FQNEAQ (reference sequence). Trimming pared 1 base from V and 7 bases from J, leaving 7 bases between. This CDR3 comprises 12 residues. The DNA of the CDR3 is TGTGCCAGCAGCTTAGAGTACGGTGAAGCTTTCTTT. Translation gives CASSLEYGEAFF. Looking up the rest from reference TRBV7-9 and TRBJ1-1 gives the full variable domain: DTGVSQNPRHKITKRGQNVTFRCDPISEHNRLYWYRQTLGQGPEFLTYFQNEAQLEKSRLLSDRFSAERPKGSFSTLEIQRTEQGDSAMYLCASSLEYGEAFFGQGTRLTVV.

The chain carries TRBV9 and TRBJ2-1, with TRBD2 as a possible D gene (6 bases). CDR3 length equals 14 residues. In germline, CDR1 is SGDLS, CDR2 YYNGEE. Trimming removed 0 bases from V and 9 bases from J, with 13 bases in between. CDR3: CASSVGGVGGEQFF. In DNA form, the CDR3 reads TGTGCCAGCAGCGTAGGAGGGGTCGGGGGTGAGCAGTTCTTC.

V is TRBV7-9 and J is TRBJ2-2; unclear D gene. CDR1 is SEHNR and CDR2 is FQNEAQ in the germline V gene (reference sequence). CDR3 size: 16 residues. Trimming cost V 3 bases and J 0 bases, with 11 bases left between them. CDR3 DNA: TGTGCCAGCAGCTTCAGCCGGAAAACGAACACCGGGGAGCTGTTTTTT. Translated, it gives CASSFSRKTNTGELFF.

The chain links TRBV4-2 to TRBJ2-4; no definite D call. V lost 4 bases to trimming and J lost 9 bases, with 16 bases between them. The CDR3 sequence is 14 residues long. The germline V gene has CDR1 LGHNA and CDR2 YNFKEQ. Written as DNA, the CDR3 is TGTGCCAGCAGCCGGACGATCGCCGCGACCATTCAGTACTTC. Its translation: CASSRTIAATIQYF.

There are a few counts of this clonotype. This chain uses TRBV7-9 with TRBJ2-3, with a possible D match to TRBD2 (7 bases). CDR1 is SEHNR and CDR2 is FQNEAQ in the germline V gene (reference sequence). V was trimmed by 1 base and J by 2 bases, leaving 10 bases between them. This CDR3 spans 15 amino acids. The CDR3: CASSLGGGHTDTQYF. The CDR3 DNA sequence: TGTGCCAGCAGCTTAGGCGGGGGACACACAGATACGCAGTATTTT.

This clonotype was observed a few times. This chain connects TRBV7-8 to TRBJ2-6, with a possible D match to TRBD1 (5 bases). V gave up 1 base and J gave up 2 bases, with 18 bases separating them. The CDR3 runs to 19 residues. Germline V gives CDR1 SGHVS, CDR2 FQNEAQ. DNA for the CDR3: TGTGCCAGCAGCTTAGTCAGGGTAATCGCCTGGGCTGGGGCCAACGTCCTGACTTTC. Protein product: CASSLVRVIAWAGANVLTF. Combining the CDR3 with reference TRBV7-8 and TRBJ2-6 gives the whole variable domain GAGVSQSPRYKVAKRGQDVALRCDPISGHVSLFWYQQALGQGPEFLTYFQNEAQLDKSGLPSDRFFAERPEGSVSTLKIQRTQQEDSAVYLCASSLVRVIAWAGANVLTFGAGSRLTVL.

The sample holds a few counts of this clonotype. The chain has TRBV5-1 and TRBJ2-7; D is uncertain. Trimming shortened V by 3 bases and J by 2 bases, and 0 bases separated the two germline ends. CDR1 SGHRS and CDR2 YFSETQ come from the germline V gene. The CDR3 runs 10 residues. CDR3 region: CASSSYEQYV. CDR3 nucleotides: TGCGCCAGCAGCTCCTACGAGCAGTACGTC.

This clonotype was seen a few times. V gene TRBV5-5 combines with J gene TRBJ1-1; perhaps TRBD1 as D (5 bases). Germline CDR1 SGHKS, CDR2 YYEKEE (reference sequence). The CDR3 runs to 15 residues. V was shortened by 5 bases and J by 0 bases, with 14 bases between the two germline ends. CDR3 loop: CASRPLEGLNTEAFF. The CDR3 nucleotides are TGTGCCAGCAGACCCTTGGAGGGACTGAACACTGAAGCTTTCTTT.

This clonotype was detected only a few times. V gene TRBV4-3 combines with J gene TRBJ1-2; D not certain. This CDR3 region has 13 residues. The germline V and J ends were trimmed by 8 bases and 8 bases, with 18 bases remaining between them. The germline CDR1 and CDR2 sequences are LGHNA and YSLEER. The CDR3 spells CASRGGVTMGYTF. The CDR3 nucleotides read TGCGCCAGCCGGGGTGGGGTAACTATGGGCTACACCTTC.

The CDR3 DNA reads TGCGCCAGCAGTCAGCCCGGGACAGGAGACTCCTACGAGCAGTACGTC. As protein: CASSQPGTGDSYEQYV. V usage is TRBV23-1 and J usage is TRBJ2-7; 8 bases are shared with TRBD1. TRBV23-1 is flagged as an ORF with uncertain function. CDR3 size: 16 residues. The J segment lost 0 bases and the V segment lost 3 bases, leaving 7 bases of the junction unmatched.

The chain employs TRBV19 and TRBJ2-1; TRBD2 aligns across 8 bases. The CDR3 is 14 residues long. The V and J ends lost 7 bases and 3 bases, in that order; junction bases with no gene match: 5. Germline V gives CDR1 LNHDA, CDR2 SQIVND (reference sequence). CDR3 amino acids: CASIPSGYYNEQFF. CDR3 bases: TGTGCCAGTATACCTAGCGGGTACTACAATGAGCAGTTCTTC.

CDR3 bases: TGTGCCAGCAGCCGGAGCAGTTGGAATGAGCAGTTCTTC. Translation gives CASSRSSWNEQFF. The V and J genes are TRBV5-6 and TRBJ2-1; no definite D call. Germline V CDR1 and CDR2: SGHDT, YYEEEE. The CDR3 totals 13 residues. V shed 4 bases and J shed 7 bases, with 12 bases lying between them.

This CDR3 is CSARDFGGLTGELFF. Here the CDR3 DNA reads TGCAGTGCTAGAGATTTCGGGGGCCTCACCGGGGAGCTGTTTTTT. The chain links TRBV20-1 to TRBJ2-2; possibly TRBD1 or TRBD2 for D (6 bases each). Germline V gene sequence: CDR1 DFQATT, CDR2 SNEGSKA (reference sequence). The CDR3 consists of 15 residues. The V and J ends lost 0 bases and 4 bases respectively, with 12 bases between them.

The chain links TRBV29-1 to TRBJ2-2; 9 positions match TRBD1. J lost 4 bases, V lost 1 base, and 4 bases had no gene match. CDR3 length: 15 residues. Looked up from germline, CDR1 is SQVTM and CDR2 is ANQGSEA. Written as DNA, the CDR3 is TGCAGCGTTGAAGTCGGGACAGGGTTCACCGGGGAGCTGTTTTTT. Its protein is CSVEVGTGFTGELFF.

This sequence joins TRBV5-8 and TRBJ2-7; tentative D call: TRBD1 (5 bases). This CDR3 spans 13 amino acids. V was pared by 0 bases and J by 6 bases, with 10 bases between. Germline V gives CDR1 SGHTS, CDR2 YDEGEE. DNA of the CDR3: TGTGCCAGCAGCTTGGGACAGACGAGCGAGCAGTACGTC. Translating gives CASSLGQTSEQYV.

This clonotype was counted between two and nine times. The V gene is TRBV6-5, the J gene TRBJ2-3; 12 bases match TRBD2. The V and J ends lost 6 bases and 0 bases, in that order; junction bases with no gene match: 10. Germline CDR1 MNHEY, CDR2 SVGAGI. The CDR3 has 18 residues. CDR3 loop: CASSPTSGGPTSTDTQYF. DNA for the CDR3: TGTGCCAGCAGCCCGACTAGCGGGGGACCTACTAGCACAGATACGCAGTATTTT.